The rows below give T cell receptor beta chains drawn from one sample of a study of cytomegalovirus exposure and HLA in healthy donors. Assay: immunoSEQ multiplex PCR; the TCRdb copy retains only in-frame clones and omits some. Of approximately 110,000 clones detected, about four fifths appear once; the ten largest clones hold approximately 23%. Sequencing was done on a sample of PBMCs. These receptors were taken from a man aged 25-45 years in good health and CMV-seropositive. CDR3s include the opening cysteine and the closing phenylalanine or tryptophan. Fields, in order: V gene, clone size, J gene, D gene, CDR3 DNA, CDR3 protein. The D gene is left open where the match is weak. The size entry is marked missing in some rows and otherwise reads once, few, many or a size class.

V gene: TRBV2; clone size: .; J gene: TRBJ2-5; D gene: TRBD2; CDR3 DNA: TGTGCCAGCAGTGAAGGGACTAGGCAAGAGACCCAGTACTTC; CDR3 protein: CASSEGTRQETQYF
V gene: TRBV5-6; clone size: .; J gene: TRBJ2-1; D gene: TRBD1; CDR3 DNA: TGTGCCAGCAGCTTACAGGGGCGACTGGTAACCTACAATGAGCAGTTCTTC; CDR3 protein: CASSLQGRLVTYNEQFF
V gene: TRBV9; clone size: .; J gene: TRBJ2-7; D gene: .; CDR3 DNA: TGTGCCAGCAGCGGGGACACCGCTTCCTACGAGCAGTACTTC; CDR3 protein: CASSGDTASYEQYF
V gene: TRBV9; clone size: .; J gene: TRBJ2-3; D gene: .; CDR3 DNA: TGTGCCAGCAGCGTGCGGCGGGGTGTAGATACGCAGTATTTT; CDR3 protein: CASSVRRGVDTQYF
V gene: TRBV4-2; clone size: once; J gene: TRBJ2-3; D gene: TRBD2; CDR3 DNA: TGTGCCAGCAGCCAGAAGGGACTAGCGGCTATTTACAACACAGATACGCAGTATTTT; CDR3 protein: CASSQKGLAAIYNTDTQYF
V gene: TRBV21-1; clone size: .; J gene: TRBJ1-3; D gene: .; CDR3 DNA: TGTGCCAGCAGCAAAGGTCGACAGGGTTTCTCTGGAAACACCATATATTTT; CDR3 protein: CASSKGRQGFSGNTIYF
V gene: TRBV7-8; clone size: .; J gene: TRBJ1-2; D gene: .; CDR3 DNA: TGTGCCAGCAGCTTAGCTCCAGGGGCGCCACGTGGCTACACCTTC; CDR3 protein: CASSLAPGAPRGYTF
V gene: TRBV6-1; clone size: .; J gene: TRBJ1-2; D gene: TRBD1; CDR3 DNA: TGTGCCAGCAGTGTCGGACAGGGGGGCAGGAGGTTCTTC; CDR3 protein: CASSVGQGGRRFF
V gene: TRBV7-9; clone size: .; J gene: TRBJ2-5; D gene: TRBD2; CDR3 DNA: TGTGCCAGCAGCCCTCTGACTAGCGCGGAGACCCAGTACTTC; CDR3 protein: CASSPLTSAETQYF
V gene: TRBV6-5; clone size: .; J gene: TRBJ1-1; D gene: .; CDR3 DNA: TGTGCCAGCAGTGAGGGGGAAACTGAAGCTTTCTTT; CDR3 protein: CASSEGETEAFF
V gene: TRBV11-1; clone size: .; J gene: TRBJ1-5; D gene: .; CDR3 DNA: TGTGCCAGCAGCTTAGGGGGAGAAAGCAATCAGCCCCAGCATTTT; CDR3 protein: CASSLGGESNQPQHF
V gene: TRBV19; clone size: once; J gene: TRBJ1-1; D gene: TRBD1; CDR3 DNA: TGTGCCAGTAGTAAAATCGGGACAGTGAACACTGAAGCTTTCTTT; CDR3 protein: CASSKIGTVNTEAFF
V gene: TRBV6-1; clone size: .; J gene: TRBJ2-7; D gene: .; CDR3 DNA: TGTGCCAGCAGGCGTCCGGGATCCGTGTTCTACGAGCAGTACTTC; CDR3 protein: CASRRPGSVFYEQYF
V gene: TRBV2; clone size: once; J gene: TRBJ2-3; D gene: TRBD2; CDR3 DNA: TGTGCCAGCCTACTAGCGGGGAGCAACAGGGGTACGCAGTATTTT; CDR3 protein: CASLLAGSNRGTQYF
V gene: TRBV29-1; clone size: .; J gene: TRBJ1-2; D gene: TRBD1; CDR3 DNA: TGCAGCGTGCGAACAGGGGAGTCCTCCTATGGCTACACCTTC; CDR3 protein: CSVRTGESSYGYTF
V gene: TRBV10-2; clone size: .; J gene: TRBJ2-5; D gene: TRBD1; CDR3 DNA: TGCGCCAGCAGTACACACCCAGGACAGGTAAGGGAGACCCAGTACTTC; CDR3 protein: CASSTHPGQVRETQYF
V gene: TRBV30; clone size: once; J gene: TRBJ2-5; D gene: TRBD2; CDR3 DNA: TGTGCCTGGAGTCCATCCCGGACTAGCGGGATACAAGAGACCCAGTACTTC; CDR3 protein: CAWSPSRTSGIQETQYF
V gene: TRBV5-6; clone size: .; J gene: TRBJ2-7; D gene: .; CDR3 DNA: TGTGCCAGCAGCGCTCAGGGGAACCCCTACGAGCAGTACTTC; CDR3 protein: CASSAQGNPYEQYF
V gene: TRBV5-1; clone size: .; J gene: TRBJ2-5; D gene: TRBD1; CDR3 DNA: TGCGCCAGCAGCTCCCAGGGACAGCAAGAGACCCAGTACTTC; CDR3 protein: CASSSQGQQETQYF
V gene: TRBV4-1; clone size: .; J gene: TRBJ1-4; D gene: .; CDR3 DNA: TGCGCCAGCAGCCAAGAACGGGGTTGGGAAAAACTGTTTTTT; CDR3 protein: CASSQERGWEKLFF
V gene: TRBV30; clone size: .; J gene: TRBJ1-2; D gene: TRBD1; CDR3 DNA: TGTGCCTGGAGTGCCCGGGACAGAATCACTAACTATGGCTACACCTTC; CDR3 protein: CAWSARDRITNYGYTF
V gene: TRBV5-1; clone size: once; J gene: TRBJ2-2; D gene: TRBD2; CDR3 DNA: TGCGCCAGCAGCCGGCATGCGGGGGGGAACACCGGGGAGCTGTTTTTT; CDR3 protein: CASSRHAGGNTGELFF
V gene: TRBV5-1; clone size: .; J gene: TRBJ2-7; D gene: TRBD1; CDR3 DNA: TGCGCCAGCAGCCAGGGGGACGTAAGAGGGTACGAGCAGTACTTC; CDR3 protein: CASSQGDVRGYEQYF
V gene: TRBV27; clone size: few; J gene: TRBJ2-1; D gene: .; CDR3 DNA: TGTGCCAGCAGTTTGGGCGTCCCGACTAGGTCTCCTGAGCAGTTCTTC; CDR3 protein: CASSLGVPTRSPEQFF
V gene: TRBV5-1; clone size: .; J gene: TRBJ2-3; D gene: .; CDR3 DNA: TGCGCCAGCAGCCCCCACACCACAGATACGCAGTATTTT; CDR3 protein: CASSPHTTDTQYF
V gene: TRBV5-1; clone size: .; J gene: TRBJ2-1; D gene: .; CDR3 DNA: TGCGCCAGCAGCTCGACAGGTTCCTACAATGAGCAGTTCTTC; CDR3 protein: CASSSTGSYNEQFF
V gene: TRBV29-1; clone size: .; J gene: TRBJ2-2; D gene: TRBD2; CDR3 DNA: TGCAGCGTTTCTAGCGGGGTGAACACCGGGGAGCTGTTTTTT; CDR3 protein: CSVSSGVNTGELFF
V gene: TRBV7-2; clone size: .; J gene: TRBJ2-3; D gene: TRBD2; CDR3 DNA: TGTGCCAGCAGTACCGGGACTAGCGGGAGGGCCGATACGCAGTATTTT; CDR3 protein: CASSTGTSGRADTQYF
V gene: TRBV10-3; clone size: .; J gene: TRBJ2-7; D gene: TRBD1; CDR3 DNA: TGTGCCATCAGTGAGTCGACAGGGCCTGAGTGGTCCTACGAGCAGTACTTC; CDR3 protein: CAISESTGPEWSYEQYF
V gene: TRBV2; clone size: few; J gene: TRBJ1-1; D gene: .; CDR3 DNA: TGTGCCAGCAGGCGGGCGCTCAACACTGAAGCTTTCTTT; CDR3 protein: CASRRALNTEAFF
V gene: TRBV2; clone size: .; J gene: TRBJ1-1; D gene: TRBD1; CDR3 DNA: TGTGCCAGCAGTTACGACAGGGGTGGAAACACTGAAGCTTTCTTT; CDR3 protein: CASSYDRGGNTEAFF
V gene: TRBV19; clone size: few; J gene: TRBJ2-3; D gene: .; CDR3 DNA: TGTGCCAGTAGAGTGGACACGGCTACGCAGTATTTT; CDR3 protein: CASRVDTATQYF
V gene: TRBV10-3; clone size: .; J gene: TRBJ1-2; D gene: .; CDR3 DNA: TGTGCCACCTCGACAGGAGGTGAGAACTATGGCTACACCTTC; CDR3 protein: CATSTGGENYGYTF
V gene: TRBV5-6; clone size: .; J gene: TRBJ2-7; D gene: .; CDR3 DNA: TGTGCCAGCAGCTCTACGTATTTGAGCTCCTACGAGCAGTACTTC; CDR3 protein: CASSSTYLSSYEQYF
V gene: TRBV9; clone size: .; J gene: TRBJ1-2; D gene: .; CDR3 DNA: TGTGCCAGCAGCCAAACGACAGTCTCCTCTTATGGCTACACCTTC; CDR3 protein: CASSQTTVSSYGYTF
V gene: TRBV2; clone size: .; J gene: TRBJ1-2; D gene: .; CDR3 DNA: TGTGCCAGCAGTGTAACCCATCTTTCACTCCACGGGGATGGCTACACCTTC; CDR3 protein: CASSVTHLSLHGDGYTF
V gene: TRBV28; clone size: .; J gene: TRBJ2-5; D gene: TRBD1; CDR3 DNA: TGTGCCAGCAGTTCTCCGGGACAGAGGTACCAAGAGACCCAGTACTTC; CDR3 protein: CASSSPGQRYQETQYF
V gene: TRBV15; clone size: .; J gene: TRBJ2-1; D gene: .; CDR3 DNA: TGTGCCACCAGCAGAGATGATGCAGCCTACAATGAGCAGTTCTTC; CDR3 protein: CATSRDDAAYNEQFF
V gene: TRBV13; clone size: .; J gene: TRBJ2-2; D gene: TRBD2; CDR3 DNA: TGTGCCAGCAGCTTTTCCCTCCCGGGACTAGCGGGAGGCGTGTCCGGGGAGCTGTTTTTT; CDR3 protein: CASSFSLPGLAGGVSGELFF
V gene: TRBV18; clone size: once; J gene: TRBJ1-2; D gene: .; CDR3 DNA: TGTGCCAGCTCACCACCGTCGACAGCCTATGGCTACACCTTC; CDR3 protein: CASSPPSTAYGYTF
V gene: TRBV19; clone size: .; J gene: TRBJ2-1; D gene: TRBD1; CDR3 DNA: TGTGCCAGTAGAGGGGACAGCACCTACAATGAGCAGTTCTTC; CDR3 protein: CASRGDSTYNEQFF